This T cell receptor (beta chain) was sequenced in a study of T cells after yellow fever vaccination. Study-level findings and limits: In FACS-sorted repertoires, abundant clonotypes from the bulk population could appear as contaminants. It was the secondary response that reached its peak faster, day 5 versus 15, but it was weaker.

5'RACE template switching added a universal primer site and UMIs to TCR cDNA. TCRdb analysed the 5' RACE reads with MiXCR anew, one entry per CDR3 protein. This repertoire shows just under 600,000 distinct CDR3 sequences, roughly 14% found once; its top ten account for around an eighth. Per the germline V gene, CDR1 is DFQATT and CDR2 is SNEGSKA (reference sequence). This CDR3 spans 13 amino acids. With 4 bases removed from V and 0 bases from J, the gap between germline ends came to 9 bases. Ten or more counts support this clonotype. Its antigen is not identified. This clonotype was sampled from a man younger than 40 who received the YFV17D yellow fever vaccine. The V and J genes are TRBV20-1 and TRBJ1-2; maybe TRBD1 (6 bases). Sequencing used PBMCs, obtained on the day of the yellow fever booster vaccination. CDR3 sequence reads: CSATGATNYGYTF. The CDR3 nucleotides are TGCAGTGCTACAGGGGCTACTAACTATGGCTACACCTTC.